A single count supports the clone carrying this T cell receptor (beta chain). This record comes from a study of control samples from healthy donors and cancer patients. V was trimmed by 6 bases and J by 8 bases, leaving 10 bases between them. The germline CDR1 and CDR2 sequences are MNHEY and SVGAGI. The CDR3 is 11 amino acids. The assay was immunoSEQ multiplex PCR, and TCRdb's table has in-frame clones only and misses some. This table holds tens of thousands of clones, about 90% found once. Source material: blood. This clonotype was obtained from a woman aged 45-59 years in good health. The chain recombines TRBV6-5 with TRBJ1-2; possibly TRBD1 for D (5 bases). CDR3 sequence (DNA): TGTGCCAGCAGGGGGGTTGCCGGCTACACCTTC. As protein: CASRGVAGYTF.